This paragraph covers one T cell receptor beta chain sequence. The antigen is not known. Trimming cost V 4 bases and J 2 bases, with 13 bases left between them. The germline gives CDR1 SGHRS, CDR2 YFSETQ. CDR3 size: 15 residues. This sample is part of a study of T-cell reconstitution after alpha-beta-depleted transplantation in children. Regarding the study as a whole: Once a year had passed after transplant, T-cell counts and diversity came mostly from newly produced T cells.

The library targeted TCRbeta and was prepared with unique molecular identifiers. TCRdb re-called the PCR reads through MiXCR, storing one row per CDR3 protein. The sample consists of some 830,000 distinct CDR3 sequences, 15% to 20% of them appearing once. Source: PBMCs, mostly from graft donor cells, taken 360 days after TCRalphabeta/CD19-depleted stem cell transplant. The genes are TRBV5-1 and TRBJ2-4, with a possible D match to TRBD2 (6 bases). The TCR originated in a male patient younger than 18 who had a stem cell transplant for acute lymphoblastic leukemia, so the T cells may come from the graft donor. The CDR3 DNA follows: TGCGCCAGCAGCATGGCGTGGACTACCAAAAACATTCAGTACTTC. This codes for CASSMAWTTKNIQYF.